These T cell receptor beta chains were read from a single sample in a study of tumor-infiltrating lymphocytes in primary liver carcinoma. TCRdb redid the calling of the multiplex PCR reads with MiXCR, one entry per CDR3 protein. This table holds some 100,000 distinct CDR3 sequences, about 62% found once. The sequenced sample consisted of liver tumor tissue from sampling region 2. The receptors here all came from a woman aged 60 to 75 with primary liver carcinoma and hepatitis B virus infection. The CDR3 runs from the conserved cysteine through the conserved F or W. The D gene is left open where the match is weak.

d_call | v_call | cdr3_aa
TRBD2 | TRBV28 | CASSPMGTSGRVETQYF
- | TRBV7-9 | CVSSAKRVGDIQYF
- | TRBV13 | CASSLGRVSTEAFF
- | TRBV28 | CASSPASGISSTDTQYF
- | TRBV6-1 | CASSARPEGGQHQHF
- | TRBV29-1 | CSAGGGDTEAFF
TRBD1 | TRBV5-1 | CACSGTGQGRLNEQFF
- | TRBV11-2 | CVSSLARVGNLEAQYF
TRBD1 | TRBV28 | CPSRRTGGENYGYTF
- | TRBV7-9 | CASSPKRRLTDTQYF
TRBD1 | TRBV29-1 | CSFVAQGAEEAQYF
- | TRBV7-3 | CASSPGGGARPYNEQFF
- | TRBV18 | CASSPSSGIEHFF
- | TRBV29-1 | CSVDARAGLSSYNEQFF
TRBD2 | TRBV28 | CASSFGLAGRPDTQYF
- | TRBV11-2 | CASSLDRGTNTEAFF
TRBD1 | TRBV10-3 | CAISESEPGQGFGETQYF
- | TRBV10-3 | CAISESRGPGELFF
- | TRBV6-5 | CASSSNREHFF
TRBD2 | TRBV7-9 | CASSPPSGRAPEQYF
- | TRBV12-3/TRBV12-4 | CAGSLCIMNTEAFF
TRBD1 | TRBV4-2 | CASSPAGTGTGELFF
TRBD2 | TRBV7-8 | CANSLVGTSGSNEQFF
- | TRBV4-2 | CASNQEGGVVVTKAFF
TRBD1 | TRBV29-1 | CSVERDRGKTF
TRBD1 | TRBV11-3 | CASSQGASSTGELLF
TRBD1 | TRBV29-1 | CSLDRTGGHEQYF
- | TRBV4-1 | CASSQDDTSTDTQYF
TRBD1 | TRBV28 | CASTTRTGPAFF
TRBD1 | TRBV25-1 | CASSEGNRGVYEQCF
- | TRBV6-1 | CASGGIRENIQFF
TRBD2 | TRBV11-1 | CASSDGLAVFEQFF
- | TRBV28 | CASSTQIFEAFF
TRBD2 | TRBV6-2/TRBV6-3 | CASSFAIAGNTYEQYF
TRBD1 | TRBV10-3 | CAISTRQGNEQFF
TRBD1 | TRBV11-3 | CASNPGTGGSGELLF
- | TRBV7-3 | CASSLLGWTEAFF
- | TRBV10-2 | CASRPGTSTDTQYF
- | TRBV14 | CASSPDLGTQYF
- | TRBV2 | CASNRFADTQYF
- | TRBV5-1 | CASSSDSQNYGYTF
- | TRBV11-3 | CVSSAGGYNEQFF